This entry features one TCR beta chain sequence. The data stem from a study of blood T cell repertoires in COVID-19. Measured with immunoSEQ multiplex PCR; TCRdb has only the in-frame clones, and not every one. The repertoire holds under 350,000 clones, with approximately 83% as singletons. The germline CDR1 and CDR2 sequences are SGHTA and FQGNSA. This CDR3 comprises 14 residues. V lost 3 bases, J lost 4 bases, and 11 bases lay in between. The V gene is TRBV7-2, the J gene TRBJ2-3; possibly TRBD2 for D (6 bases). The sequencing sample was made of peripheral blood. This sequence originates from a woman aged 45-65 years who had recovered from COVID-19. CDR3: CASSFSGAPDTQYF. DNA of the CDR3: TGTGCCAGCAGCTTCTCGGGAGCCCCAGATACGCAGTATTTT.